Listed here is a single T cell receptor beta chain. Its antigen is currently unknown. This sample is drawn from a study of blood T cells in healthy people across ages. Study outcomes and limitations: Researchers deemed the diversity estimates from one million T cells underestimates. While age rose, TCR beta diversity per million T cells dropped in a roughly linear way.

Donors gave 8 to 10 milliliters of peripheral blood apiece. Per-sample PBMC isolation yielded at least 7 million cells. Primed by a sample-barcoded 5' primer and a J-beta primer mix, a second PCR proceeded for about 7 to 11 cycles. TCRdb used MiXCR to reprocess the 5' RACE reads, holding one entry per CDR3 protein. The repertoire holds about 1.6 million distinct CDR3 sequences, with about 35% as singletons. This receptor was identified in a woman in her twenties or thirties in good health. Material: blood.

CDR3 residues: CASSYGAGVPQETQYF. The CDR3 nucleotides are TGTGCCAGCAGTTACGGGGCGGGAGTGCCTCAAGAGACCCAGTACTTC. The chain joins TRBV6-5 to TRBJ2-5, with 7 nucleotides matching TRBD2. J gave up 2 bases and V 2 bases, and 8 bases lay outside the gene matches. Per germline, CDR1 MNHEY and CDR2 SVGAGI. The CDR3 runs 16 residues.